Below, 32 T cell receptor beta chains from the same sample are listed, as sequenced in a study of OX40 agonist ivuxolimab in advanced cancers. TCRdb's copy holds only in-frame clones and misses some; the assay was immunoSEQ multiplex PCR. The sample has under 95,000 clones; 87% are singletons. Sequencing used CD4+ or CD8+ T cells sorted from blood, obtained in a trial of the OX40 agonist ivuxolimab. The receptors were sampled from an adult with an advanced solid tumor such as melanoma, head and neck, liver or kidney cancer.

The chain is built from TRBV19 and TRBJ1-1; D might be TRBD1 (5 bases). V was clipped by 0 bases and J by 11 bases, with 13 bases between them. The germline CDR1 and CDR2 sequences are LNHDA and SQIVND (reference sequence). This CDR3 has 13 amino acids. As DNA, the CDR3 is TGTGCCAGTAGTATAGAAGCCAAGGGGCCGGCTTTCTTT. It translates to CASSIEAKGPAFF.

This chain joins TRBV5-4 and TRBJ2-3; D perhaps matches TRBD2 (6 bases). The CDR3 sequence is 17 residues long. Germline V gene sequence: CDR1 SGHNT, CDR2 YYREEE (reference sequence). The V end lost 0 bases, the J end lost 2 bases, and 16 bases lay between the germline ends. DNA for the CDR3: TGTGCCAGCAGCTTGGTTGGCGGGGCGGGGAACACAGATACGCAGTATTTT. It translates to CASSLVGGAGNTDTQYF. Based on the CDR3 plus reference TRBV5-4 and TRBJ2-3, the full variable domain is ETGVTQSPTHLIKTRGQQVTLRCSSQSGHNTVSWYQQALGQGPQFIFQYYREEENGRGNFPPRFSGLQFPNYSSELNVNALELDDSALYLCASSLVGGAGNTDTQYFGPGTRLTVL.

The V gene is TRBV5-1, the J gene TRBJ1-2, with no clear D. V was pared by 1 base and J by 5 bases, with 6 bases between. The CDR3 totals 12 residues. Germline V gene sequence: CDR1 SGHRS, CDR2 YFSETQ. DNA of the CDR3: TGCGCCAGCAGCTTGTCGGAGTATGGCTACACCTTC. Protein product: CASSLSEYGYTF.

The chain recombines TRBV28 with TRBJ1-2, with D hard to call. The CDR3 has 16 residues. V was pared by 0 bases and J by 3 bases, with 14 bases between. Germline values: CDR1 MDHEN, CDR2 SYDVKM. CDR3 residues: CASSLWRSPRYYGYTF. CDR3 DNA: TGTGCCAGCAGTTTATGGAGATCCCCACGGTACTATGGCTACACCTTC.

The V call is TRBV19, the J call TRBJ2-3; no firm D call. Trimming pared 3 bases from V and 0 bases from J, leaving 7 bases between. CDR1 and CDR2 from the germline V gene are LNHDA and SQIVND (reference sequence). The CDR3 consists of 14 residues. The CDR3 is CASSISRSTDTQYF. In DNA, the CDR3 is TGTGCCAGTAGTATCTCCCGGAGCACAGATACGCAGTATTTT.

This clone came up once. The chain has TRBV27 and TRBJ2-3; TRBD2 matches at 11 bases. Germline V gene sequence: CDR1 MNHEY, CDR2 SMNVEV (reference sequence). This CDR3 has 17 residues. The V gene end was trimmed by 1 base and the J gene end by 6 bases; junction bases not matched to a gene: 9. CDR3 amino acids: CASSLYPSGGPFDTQYF. CDR3 bases: TGTGCCAGCAGTTTATACCCTAGCGGGGGGCCGTTCGATACGCAGTATTTT.

The chain joins TRBV7-6 to TRBJ2-3; D ambiguous. With 5 bases removed from V and 1 base from J, the gap between germline ends came to 10 bases. Germline loops: CDR1 SGHVS, CDR2 FNYEAQ. There are 14 residues in the CDR3. The CDR3 DNA reads as TGTGCCAGCAGCCCGTCGTCCGGCACAGATACGCAGTATTTT. Encoded protein: CASSPSSGTDTQYF.

The genes are TRBV29-1 and TRBJ2-7, with 9 bases fitting TRBD1. V gave up 5 bases and J gave up 1 base; unmatched junction bases: 6. The CDR3 totals 14 residues. Germline lookup yields CDR1 SQVTM and CDR2 ANQGSEA. The chain's CDR3 is CSVSQGAGSYEQYF. The CDR3, as DNA: TGCAGCGTTTCACAGGGGGCAGGATCCTACGAGCAGTACTTC.

The rearrangement joins TRBV5-1 to TRBJ2-1; maybe TRBD2 (6 bases). This CDR3 region has 14 residues. V was clipped by 0 bases and J by 8 bases, with 12 bases between them. CDR1 and CDR2 (germline): SGHRS, YFSETQ. As DNA, the CDR3 is TGCGCCAGCAGCTTGGCGGCGGGGTATGATGAGCAGTTCTTC. Residues: CASSLAAGYDEQFF.

This chain connects TRBV7-8 to TRBJ1-1; D is unresolved. Per the germline V gene, CDR1 is SGHVS and CDR2 is FQNEAQ. This CDR3 spans 14 amino acids. V was cut by 5 bases and J by 0 bases, with 10 bases left in between. The CDR3 DNA is TGTGCCAGCAGCCGAGGCCGGGTGAACACTGAAGCTTTCTTT. Translation: CASSRGRVNTEAFF.

The chain combines TRBV6-5 with TRBJ2-7; possibly TRBD1 for D (5 bases). In germline, CDR1 is MNHEY, CDR2 SVGAGI. Trimming took off 1 base at V and 2 bases at J, with 9 bases between the two ends. This CDR3 is built from 14 residues. The CDR3 nucleotides read TGTGCCAGCAGTTACTTCCTAGGGGCCTACGAGCAGTACTTC. Encoded protein: CASSYFLGAYEQYF.

This chain uses TRBV11-3 with TRBJ2-1, with D perhaps matching TRBD2 (6 bases). The length of the CDR3 is 15 residues. The germline gives CDR1 SGHNT, CDR2 YENEEA. Trimming shortened V by 0 bases and J by 10 bases, and 16 bases separated the two germline ends. The CDR3 reads CASSLDGTSLSEQFF. In DNA form, the CDR3 reads TGTGCCAGCAGCTTAGACGGGACTTCCTTAAGCGAGCAGTTCTTC.

This sequence joins TRBV30 and TRBJ1-1; TRBD1 aligns across 7 bases. The CDR3 length is 14 residues. CDR1 GTSNPN and CDR2 SVGIG come from the germline V gene (reference sequence). The J segment lost 4 bases and the V segment lost 5 bases, leaving 10 bases of the junction unmatched. CDR3 sequence: CAWERRGGITEAFF. In DNA, the CDR3 is TGTGCCTGGGAGCGTAGAGGGGGCATCACTGAAGCTTTCTTT.

The J gene is TRBJ2-7, the V gene TRBV5-6, with unresolved D. This CDR3 is built from 13 residues. V was pared by 0 bases and J by 0 bases, with 4 bases between. The germline gives CDR1 SGHDT, CDR2 YYEEEE. CDR3 sequence reads: CASSLVDSYEQYF. For the CDR3, the DNA is TGTGCCAGCAGCTTGGTAGACTCCTACGAGCAGTACTTC.

This sequence joins TRBV12-2 and TRBJ2-1; no check of the table's D call, TRBD2, against the DNA was made. TRBV12-2 counts as a pseudogene. The CDR3 has 13 residues. Written as DNA, the CDR3 is TGTGCAAGTCGCCTCGGGAGGGCCGATGAGCAGTTCTTC. Translating it yields CASRLGRADEQFF.

The rearrangement uses TRBV19 and TRBJ2-7; D is possibly TRBD1 (6 bases). This CDR3 comprises 15 residues. Germline assignment: CDR1 LNHDA and CDR2 SQIVND (reference sequence). Trimming pared 5 bases from V and 0 bases from J, leaving 14 bases between. The CDR3 DNA is TGTGCCAGTAGTGTCCGACAGGATAGCTCCTACGAGCAGTACTTC. It is translated as CASSVRQDSSYEQYF.

The chain uses TRBV15 and TRBJ2-2; D call uncertain. Germline lookup yields CDR1 LNHNV and CDR2 YYDKDF (reference sequence). The CDR3 sequence is 16 residues long. V was clipped by 1 base and J by 1 base, with 10 bases between them. CDR3 region: CATSRGNGLNTGELFF. Written as DNA, the CDR3 is TGTGCCACCAGCAGAGGTAACGGGTTGAACACCGGGGAGCTGTTTTTT. Using reference TRBV15 and TRBJ2-2 for the parts outside the CDR3, the full variable domain is DAMVIQNPRYQVTQFGKPVTLSCSQTLNHNVMYWYQQKSSQAPKLLFHYYDKDFNNEADTPDNFQSRRPNTSFCFLDIRSPGLGDTAMYLCATSRGNGLNTGELFFGEGSRLTVL.

CDR3 amino acids: CASSDFGTSGHEQYF. The CDR3, as DNA: TGCGCCAGCAGTGATTTCGGGACTAGCGGCCACGAGCAGTACTTC. The V and J genes are TRBV10-1 and TRBJ2-7; TRBD2 agrees at 11 bases. The V segment lost 3 bases and the J segment 5 bases; nucleotides outside the gene matches: 6. Germline values: CDR1 WNHNN, CDR2 SYGVQD (reference sequence). The CDR3 has 15 residues.

The chain couples TRBV7-6 to TRBJ2-1, with TRBD2 as a possible D gene (5 bases). Germline CDR1 SGHVS, CDR2 FNYEAQ. The V gene lost 0 bases and the J gene lost 10 bases, with 10 bases spanning the gap. The CDR3 sequence is 13 residues long. The CDR3 reads CASSLAQSGEQFF. CDR3 nucleotide sequence: TGTGCCAGCAGCTTAGCCCAGAGCGGCGAGCAGTTCTTC.

The CDR3 nucleotides are TGTGCCAGCAGTGGACAAAAGTATGGCTACACCTTC. Translating it yields CASSGQKYGYTF. The V call is TRBV28, the J call TRBJ1-2, with a weak D call TRBD1 (5 bases). Germline CDR1 is MDHEN and CDR2 is SYDVKM. The CDR3 sequence is 12 residues long. V dropped 5 bases and J dropped 5 bases, with 9 bases sitting between them.

The chain uses TRBV7-8 and TRBJ2-2; a possible D gene is TRBD2 (6 bases). V lost 3 bases and J 2 bases, leaving 13 bases between the germline ends. The CDR3 contains 16 residues. The V gene's germline CDR1 is SGHVS and CDR2 FQNEAQ. CDR3 coding DNA: TGTGCCAGCAGCTTGGTTCCGGGGGTAAACACCGGGGAGCTGTTTTTT. The encoded protein is CASSLVPGVNTGELFF.

The CDR3 protein is CAWRTGGREDYGYTF. In DNA, the CDR3 is TGTGCCTGGAGGACCGGAGGCAGGGAAGACTATGGCTACACCTTC. The chain combines TRBV30 with TRBJ1-2, with a weak D call TRBD1 (5 bases). The V and J ends lost 3 bases and 3 bases respectively, with 17 bases between them. The CDR3 loop spans 15 amino acids. Germline V gives CDR1 GTSNPN, CDR2 SVGIG (reference sequence). Full variable domain (outside the CDR3, taken from reference TRBV30 and TRBJ1-2): SQTIHQWPATLVQPVGSPLSLECTVEGTSNPNLYWYRQAAGRGLQLLFYSVGIGQISSEVPQNLSASRPQDRQFILSSKKLLLSDSGFYLCAWRTGGREDYGYTFGSGTRLTVV.

V gene TRBV2 combines with J gene TRBJ2-3; weak D call: TRBD1 (6 bases). CDR1 is SNHLY, CDR2 FYNNEI, per germline. The CDR3 loop spans 14 amino acids. Trimming took 7 bases from V and 2 from J, leaving 13 bases between them. CDR3 sequence: CASTRQATTDTQYF. The CDR3 coding sequence is TGTGCCAGCACAAGACAGGCTACCACAGATACGCAGTATTTT.

V gene TRBV5-1 combines with J gene TRBJ1-1; weak D call: TRBD1 (6 bases). Germline CDR1 and CDR2: SGHRS and YFSETQ. This CDR3 is 15 amino acids long. Trimming pared 1 base from V and 2 bases from J, leaving 12 bases between. Here the CDR3 reads CASSLREGVNTEAFF. CDR3 DNA sequence: TGCGCCAGCAGCTTGAGGGAGGGGGTAAACACTGAAGCTTTCTTT.

The chain has TRBV4-1 and TRBJ2-1; perhaps TRBD2 as D (6 bases). CDR3 length: 15 amino acids. V lost 4 bases, J lost 3 bases, and 13 bases lay in between. Per the germline V gene, CDR1 is MGHRA and CDR2 is YSYEKL. The CDR3 nucleotides are TGCGCCAGCAGCCGCCCAGGGACTCTCTACAATGAGCAGTTCTTC. It codes for CASSRPGTLYNEQFF.

The J gene is TRBJ1-1, the V gene TRBV2; D is unresolved. This CDR3 comprises 15 residues. Germline values: CDR1 SNHLY, CDR2 FYNNEI. The V and J ends lost 10 bases and 5 bases respectively, with 23 bases between them. DNA of the CDR3: TGTGCCACCAGACCCCCTGACCCGATGTTGACTGAAGCTTTCTTT. Amino acids: CATRPPDPMLTEAFF. The variable domain in full, completed from reference TRBV2 and TRBJ1-1, reads EPEVTQTPSHQVTQMGQEVILRCVPISNHLYFYWYRQILGQKVEFLVSFYNNEISEKSEIFDDQFSVERPDGSNFTLKIRSTKLEDSAMYFCATRPPDPMLTEAFFGQGTRLTVV.

This chain joins TRBV2 and TRBJ2-5, with 7 bases identical to TRBD1. V lost 7 bases, J lost 4 bases, and 9 bases stayed unmatched. Germline assignment: CDR1 SNHLY and CDR2 FYNNEI. The CDR3 sequence is 14 residues long. DNA of the CDR3: TGTGCCAGCACTGTAAGGGGGCGCGGAGAGACCCAGTACTTC. This encodes CASTVRGRGETQYF.

The rearrangement joins TRBV5-1 to TRBJ1-6; maybe TRBD1 (5 bases). The CDR3 consists of 15 residues. V was pared by 4 bases and J by 0 bases, with 8 bases between. Germline V gene data show CDR1 as SGHRS and CDR2 as YFSETQ. CDR3 nucleotide sequence: TGCGCCAGCAGCCAGGGAGGCTCCTATAATTCACCCCTCCACTTT. As protein: CASSQGGSYNSPLHF.

In DNA, the CDR3 is TGTGCCAGCAGCTTGGCGGGGCACGAGCAGTACTTC. It encodes CASSLAGHEQYF. The rearrangement links TRBV5-6 to TRBJ2-7; D may correspond to TRBD1 or TRBD2 (5 bases each). Looked up from germline, CDR1 is SGHDT and CDR2 is YYEEEE. This CDR3 is built from 12 residues. V was shortened by 0 bases and J by 5 bases, with 6 bases between the two germline ends.

The chain employs TRBV5-1 and TRBJ1-4, with TRBD1 as a possible D gene (6 bases). Per the germline V gene, CDR1 is SGHRS and CDR2 is YFSETQ. The V end was cut by 4 bases, the J end by 0 bases, with 7 bases between. The CDR3 length is 14 residues. CDR3 loop: CASSRTATNEKLFF. The CDR3 DNA sequence: TGCGCCAGCAGCCGGACAGCAACTAATGAAAAACTGTTTTTT.

V is TRBV10-3 and J is TRBJ1-1; TRBD1 matches 8 bases. The CDR3 runs to 14 residues. Looked up from germline, CDR1 is ENHRY and CDR2 is SYGVKD. V was pared by 6 bases and J by 4 bases, with 7 bases of the junction left unmatched. CDR3 loop: CAIRNRTGPTEAFF. The DNA of the CDR3 is TGTGCCATCAGGAATAGGACAGGGCCCACTGAAGCTTTCTTT.

V and J are TRBV5-6 and TRBJ2-7; 7 nucleotides align to TRBD2. The CDR3 runs 13 residues. Trimming cost V 5 bases and J 1 base; bases outside gene matches: 3. CDR1 and CDR2 (germline): SGHDT, YYEEEE. CDR3: CASSTGRSYEQYF. In DNA form, the CDR3 reads TGTGCCAGCAGTACCGGGAGGTCCTACGAGCAGTACTTC.